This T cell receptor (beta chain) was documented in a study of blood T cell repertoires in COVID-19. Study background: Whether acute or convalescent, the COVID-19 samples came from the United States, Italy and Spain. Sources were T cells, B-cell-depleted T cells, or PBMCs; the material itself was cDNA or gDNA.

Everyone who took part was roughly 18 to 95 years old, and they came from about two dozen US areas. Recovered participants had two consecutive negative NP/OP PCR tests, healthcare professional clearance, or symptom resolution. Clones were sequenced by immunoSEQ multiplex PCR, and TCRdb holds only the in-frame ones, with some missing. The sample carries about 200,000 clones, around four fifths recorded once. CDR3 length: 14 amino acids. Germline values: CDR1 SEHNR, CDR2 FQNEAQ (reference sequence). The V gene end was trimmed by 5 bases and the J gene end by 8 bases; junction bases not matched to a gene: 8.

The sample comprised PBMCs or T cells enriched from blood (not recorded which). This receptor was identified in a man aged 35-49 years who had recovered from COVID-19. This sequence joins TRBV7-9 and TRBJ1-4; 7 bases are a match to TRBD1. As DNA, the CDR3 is TGTGCCAGCAGCCAGCTTATGGGACAGGAAAAACTGTTTTTT. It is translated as CASSQLMGQEKLFF.